This T cell receptor beta chain was found in a study of blood T cells in healthy people across ages. Study outcomes and limitations: Researchers deemed the diversity estimates from one million T cells underestimates. Age brought a roughly linear fall in TCR beta diversity measured per million T cells.

In the case of this clonotype: The antigen remains undetermined.

This CDR3 has 14 amino acids. Germline loops: CDR1 LNHNV, CDR2 YYDKDF (reference sequence). Using a J-beta primer mix together with a sample-barcoded 5' primer, a second PCR was run for roughly 6 to 12 cycles. Each TCR beta cDNA got a 12-nucleotide random molecular identifier. Per-sample output comprised a minimum of 2.5 million paired-end reads containing CDR3. TCRdb re-called the 5' RACE reads through MiXCR, storing one row per CDR3 protein. The data hold a few hundred thousand distinct CDR3 sequences, with about 49% observed a single time. The genes are TRBV15 and TRBJ2-5; the match to TRBD2 covers 8 bases. The last part of the DNA fits TRBJ2-7 better; the J call may be wrong. The source is a man aged 55 to 70 in good health. Sequenced material: blood. This chain's CDR3 is CATSRAGGGDEQYF. The DNA for the CDR3 is TGTGCCACCAGCAGAGCGGGAGGGGGTGACGAGCAGTACTTC.